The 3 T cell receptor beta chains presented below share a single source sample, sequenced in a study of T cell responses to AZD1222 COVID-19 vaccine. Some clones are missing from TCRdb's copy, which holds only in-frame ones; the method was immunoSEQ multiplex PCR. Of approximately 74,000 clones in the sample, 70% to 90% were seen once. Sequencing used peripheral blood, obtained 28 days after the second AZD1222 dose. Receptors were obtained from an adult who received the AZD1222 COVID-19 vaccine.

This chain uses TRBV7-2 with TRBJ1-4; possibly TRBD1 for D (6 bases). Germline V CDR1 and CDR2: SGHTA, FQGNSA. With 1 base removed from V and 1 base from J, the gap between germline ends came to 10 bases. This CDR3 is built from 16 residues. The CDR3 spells CASSLGATGTNEKLFF. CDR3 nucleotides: TGTGCCAGCAGCTTAGGGGCGACAGGAACTAATGAAAAACTGTTTTTT.

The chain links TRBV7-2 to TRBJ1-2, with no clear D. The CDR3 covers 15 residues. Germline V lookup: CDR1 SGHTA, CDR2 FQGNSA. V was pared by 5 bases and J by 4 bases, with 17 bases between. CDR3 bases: TGTGCCAGCAGCCCCGTGGGTGGGGATCCCTATGGCTACACCTTC. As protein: CASSPVGGDPYGYTF. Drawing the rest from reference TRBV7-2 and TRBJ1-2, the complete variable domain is GAGVSQSPSNKVTEKGKDVELRCDPISGHTALYWYRQSLGQGLEFLIYFQGNSAPDKSGLPSDRFSAERTGGSVSTLTIQRTQQEDSAVYLCASSPVGGDPYGYTFGSGTRLTVV.

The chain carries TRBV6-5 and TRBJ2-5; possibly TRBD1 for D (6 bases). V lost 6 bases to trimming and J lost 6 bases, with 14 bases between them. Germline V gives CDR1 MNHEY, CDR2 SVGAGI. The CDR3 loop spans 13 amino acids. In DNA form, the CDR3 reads TGTGCCAGCAGCAGGGGTTTCGATCAGACCCAGTACTTC. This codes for CASSRGFDQTQYF.